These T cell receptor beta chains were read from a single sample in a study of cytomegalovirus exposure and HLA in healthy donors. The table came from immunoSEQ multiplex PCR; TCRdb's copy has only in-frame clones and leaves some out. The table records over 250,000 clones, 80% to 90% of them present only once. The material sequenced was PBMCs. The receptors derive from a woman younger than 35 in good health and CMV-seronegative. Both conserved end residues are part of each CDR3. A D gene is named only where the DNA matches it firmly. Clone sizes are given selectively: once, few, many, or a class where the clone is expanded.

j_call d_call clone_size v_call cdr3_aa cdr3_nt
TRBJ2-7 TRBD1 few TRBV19 CASSISGRGQYEQYF TGTGCCAGTAGTATCTCGGGCAGGGGGCAATACGAGCAGTACTTC
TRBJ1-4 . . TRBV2 CASSRLGTRDEKLFF TGTGCCAGCAGTCGTTTGGGGACTAGGGATGAAAAACTGTTTTTT
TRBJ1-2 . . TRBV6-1 CASSGQQGYGYTF TGTGCCAGCAGTGGACAGCAGGGGTATGGCTACACCTTC
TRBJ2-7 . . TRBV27 CASSSYRVYEQYF TGTGCCAGCAGTTCTTACAGGGTCTACGAGCAGTACTTC
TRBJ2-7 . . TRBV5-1 CASSSGLSYEQYF TGCGCCAGCAGTTCGGGACTCTCCTACGAGCAGTACTTC
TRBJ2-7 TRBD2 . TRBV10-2 CASSGLAITYEQYF TGCGCCAGCTCCGGACTAGCGATTACCTACGAGCAGTACTTC
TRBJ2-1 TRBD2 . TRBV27 CASRRLLAGGPARNEQFF TGTGCCAGCAGAAGATTACTAGCGGGAGGGCCGGCTAGGAATGAGCAGTTCTTC
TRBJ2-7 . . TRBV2 CASSGDQGSNEQYF TGTGCCAGCAGTGGGGACCAGGGGTCTAACGAGCAGTACTTC
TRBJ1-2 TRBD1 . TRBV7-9 CASSSGGNYGYTF TGTGCCAGCAGCTCAGGGGGTAACTATGGCTACACCTTC
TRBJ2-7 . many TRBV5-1 CASRIATVSTEQYF TGCGCCAGCAGGATTGCGACAGTGTCAACCGAGCAGTACTTC
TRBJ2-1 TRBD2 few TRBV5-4 CASSPPGGEPSYNEQFF TGTGCCAGCAGCCCTCCGGGGGGGGAACCTAGTTACAATGAGCAGTTCTTC
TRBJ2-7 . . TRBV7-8 CASSLGGVSSYEQYF TGTGCCAGCAGCTTAGGCGGGGTAAGCTCCTACGAGCAGTACTTC
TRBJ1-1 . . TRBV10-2 CASSVTENTEAFF TGCGCCAGCAGTGTAACAGAGAACACTGAAGCTTTCTTT
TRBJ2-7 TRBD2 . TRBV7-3 CASSPGGSSYEQYF TGTGCCAGCAGCCCCGGGGGGAGCTCCTACGAGCAGTACTTC
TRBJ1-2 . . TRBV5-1 CASSLVSGNPVGYTF TGCGCCAGCAGCTTGGTATCAGGGAACCCCGTCGGCTACACCTTC
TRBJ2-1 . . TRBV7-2 CASSLVRDNNEQFF TGTGCCAGCAGCTTAGTGAGGGACAACAATGAGCAGTTCTTC